Listed here are 2 T cell receptor beta chains from one sample, sequenced in a study of blood T cell repertoires in COVID-19. Data came from immunoSEQ multiplex PCR; TCRdb stores just in-frame clones and leaves some out. This sample has around 140,000 clones, with approximately 80% found just once. The sequencing input was PBMCs or T cells enriched from blood (not recorded which). The receptor source for this set is a woman in her forties or fifties who had recovered from COVID-19.

The genes are TRBV2 and TRBJ1-2, with 10 bases fitting TRBD1. The germline CDR1 and CDR2 sequences are SNHLY and FYNNEI. CDR3 length: 14 amino acids. J lost 5 bases, V lost 8 bases, and 8 bases had no gene match. The CDR3 DNA is TGTGCCAGCGTCGACCCGGGACAGGGGTATGGCTACACCTTC. Translated: CASVDPGQGYGYTF. Complete variable domain (other parts from reference TRBV2 and TRBJ1-2): EPEVTQTPSHQVTQMGQEVILRCVPISNHLYFYWYRQILGQKVEFLVSFYNNEISEKSEIFDDQFSVERPDGSNFTLKIRSTKLEDSAMYFCASVDPGQGYGYTFGSGTRLTVV.

The chain has TRBV5-8 and TRBJ1-2, with D perhaps matching TRBD1 (6 bases). Trimming shortened V by 3 bases and J by 4 bases, and 19 bases separated the two germline ends. The CDR3 extends over 16 amino acids. Germline V CDR1 and CDR2: SGHTS, YDEGEE. The DNA for the CDR3 is TGTGCCAGCAGCTGGGGGCGGTGGACGGAACGCTATGGCTACACCTTC. Translation: CASSWGRWTERYGYTF.